This record looks at one T cell receptor beta chain sequence and its context. Its target is not known. Quantitative molecular-barcoded 5'-RACE generated the TCR beta libraries. TCRdb re-called the 5' RACE reads with MiXCR, one entry per CDR3 protein. The sample carries roughly 700,000 distinct CDR3 sequences, roughly 19% recorded once. These data come from a study of CD8 T cells in ankylosing spondylitis. The CDR3 length is 16 residues. Trimming pared 5 bases from V and 4 bases from J, leaving 20 bases between. CDR1 is MNHEY, CDR2 SMNVEV, per germline (reference sequence). Findings of the study overall: What seemed typical of ankylosing spondylitis blood was a TCR beta motif built from roughly 8 highly homologous variants. Clones linked to disease, bearing a CD8+ phenotype, were relatively rare in peripheral blood.

V usage is TRBV27 and J usage is TRBJ1-1, with D unresolved. Sequenced input: blood, either unsorted or a sorted T cell fraction (not recorded which). The source of this sequence is a male donor with ankylosing spondylitis. The CDR3: CASSKDPPQPVTEAFF. The CDR3 nucleotides are TGTGCCAGCAGTAAGGACCCCCCGCAACCGGTCACTGAAGCTTTCTTT.